The table lists the clone carrying this T cell receptor beta chain with a few counts. The germline gives CDR1 SGHRS, CDR2 YFSETQ. The CDR3 is 18 amino acids. The ends were cut back, 1 base at V and 2 bases at J, with 19 bases in the middle. This sample was taken from a study of CD8+CD57+ T cells in acquired aplastic anemia. TCR beta VDJ and CDR3 profiling used genomic DNA as template. TCRdb processed the reads anew with MiXCR; each CDR3 protein has one entry. The table records 350,000 to 450,000 distinct CDR3 sequences, under 80% of them present only once. The chain carries TRBV5-1 and TRBJ1-3; TRBD1 is a possible D gene (5 bases). The sample consisted of sorted CD4+, CD8+, or CD8+CD57+ T cells (not recorded which) from PBMCs. The receptor's source is a human donor in good health, serving as a control. CDR3 amino acids: CASSLRGGTAATGNTIYF. The CDR3 region has the DNA TGCGCCAGCAGCTTGCGGGGAGGGACGGCAGCAACTGGAAACACCATATATTTT.